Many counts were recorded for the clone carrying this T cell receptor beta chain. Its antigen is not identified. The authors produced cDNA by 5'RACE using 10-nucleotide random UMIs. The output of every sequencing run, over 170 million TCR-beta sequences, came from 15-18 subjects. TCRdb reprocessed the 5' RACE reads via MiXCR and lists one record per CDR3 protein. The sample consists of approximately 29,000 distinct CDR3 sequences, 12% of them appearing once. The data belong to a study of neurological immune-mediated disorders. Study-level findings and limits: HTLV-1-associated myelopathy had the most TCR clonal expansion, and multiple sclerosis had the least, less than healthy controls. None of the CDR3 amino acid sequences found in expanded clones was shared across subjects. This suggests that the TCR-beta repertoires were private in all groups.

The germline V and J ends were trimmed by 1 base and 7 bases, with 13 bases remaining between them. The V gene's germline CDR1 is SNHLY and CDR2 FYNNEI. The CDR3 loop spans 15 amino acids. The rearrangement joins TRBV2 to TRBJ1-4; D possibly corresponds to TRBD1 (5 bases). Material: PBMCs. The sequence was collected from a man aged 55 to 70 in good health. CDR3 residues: CASSEEGTGREKLFF. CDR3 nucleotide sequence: TGTGCCAGCAGTGAAGAAGGAACAGGCCGTGAAAAACTGTTTTTT.